The rows below give T cell receptor beta chains drawn from one sample of a study of vaccination and CD4 T cells after COVID-19. These TCRs are of unknown antigen specificity. TCRdb independently ran MiXCR on the PCR reads; one entry per CDR3 protein. The sample carries around 15,000 distinct CDR3 sequences, around 50% recorded once. The sample was CD4+ T cells from blood, cultured in vitro, taken about 7 months after SARS-CoV-2 vaccination. Receptor source: a human donor who had recovered from COVID-19. Each CDR3 is given with its conserved first and last residue. The D gene is left open where the match is weak. Only some rows state a clone size, as once, few, many or a class for expanded clones.

V	J	D	size	DNA	CDR3
TRBV28	TRBJ2-2	-	medium-sized	TGTGCCAGCCAGCGAAAGGGGGGTACCGGGGAGCTGTTTTTT	CASQRKGGTGELFF
TRBV20-1	TRBJ1-2	-	-	TGCAGTGCTAGGGCAGCCGGCCCCACGTATGGCTACACCTTC	CSARAAGPTYGYTF
TRBV4-2	TRBJ2-3	TRBD2	few	TGTGCCAGCAGCCAGGAGGCCGGGACTAGCGGCACAGATACGCAGTATTTT	CASSQEAGTSGTDTQYF
TRBV9	TRBJ1-6	-	-	TGTGCCAGCAGCGTAGAGGGCGGTAATTCACCCCTCCACTTT	CASSVEGGNSPLHF
TRBV7-9	TRBJ1-2	TRBD1	-	TGTGCCAGCAGCTTAGTCGACAGGGGTTATGGCTACACCTTC	CASSLVDRGYGYTF
TRBV20-1	TRBJ2-7	-	-	TGCAGTGCTAGAAACCCCAACAGGGACGAGCAGTACTTC	CSARNPNRDEQYF
TRBV5-6	TRBJ2-1	TRBD1	few	TGTGCCAGCAGCTTAACAGGGGCCAACCTCTACAATGAGCAGTTCTTC	CASSLTGANLYNEQFF
TRBV20-1	TRBJ2-7	-	-	TGCAGTGCTAGAGATGGGGGCAGGACCTACACCTACGAGCAGTACTTC	CSARDGGRTYTYEQYF
TRBV6-1	TRBJ1-5	TRBD1	-	TGTGCCAGCAGGAGGGACAGATTTAGCAATCAGCCCCAGCATTTT	CASRRDRFSNQPQHF
TRBV15	TRBJ2-1	TRBD2	-	TGTGCCACCAGCAAAACTAGCGGGAGACCCAATGAGCAGTTCTTC	CATSKTSGRPNEQFF
TRBV7-2	TRBJ2-1	-	-	TGTGCCAGCAGCTTAGCGGGGGGGCAGTCAAATGAGCAGTTCTTC	CASSLAGGQSNEQFF
TRBV6-1	TRBJ2-7	-	few	TGTGCCAGCAGCTTTTCCCCCTACGAGCAGTACTTC	CASSFSPYEQYF
TRBV20-1	TRBJ1-2	TRBD1	-	TGCAGTGCTAGGAGGGACAGCCGTGGCTACACCTTC	CSARRDSRGYTF
TRBV15	TRBJ1-5	-	-	TGTGCCACCAGCAGTCTGATCTGGGGGAGTGAGCAGCCCCAGCATTTT	CATSSLIWGSEQPQHF
TRBV20-1	TRBJ2-7	-	-	TGCAGTGCTCTATACTCCGGGGCCGGCGTAGGCGAGCAGTACTTC	CSALYSGAGVGEQYF
TRBV2	TRBJ1-2	-	once	TGTGCCAGCAGTGCAGGGTATCGTGGCTACACCTTC	CASSAGYRGYTF
TRBV7-9	TRBJ1-2	-	-	TGTGCCAGCAGTCAAATCATTGCCAACTATGGCTACACCTTC	CASSQIIANYGYTF
TRBV20-1	TRBJ1-3	-	-	TGCAGTGCTAGATATACGTCAGGAAACACCATATATTTT	CSARYTSGNTIYF
TRBV11-3	TRBJ1-6	-	-	TGTGCCAGCAGCCTACGCGGGGGCCCAGGCGATAATTCACCCCTCCACTTT	CASSLRGGPGDNSPLHF
TRBV19	TRBJ2-5	-	-	TGTGCCAGTAGACCTCGGACAGACAAACAAGAGACCCAGTACTTC	CASRPRTDKQETQYF
TRBV6-1	TRBJ2-5	-	-	TGTGCCAGCAGAGAACTTATCAGCCTCCAAGAGACCCAGTACTTC	CASRELISLQETQYF
TRBV20-1	TRBJ2-3	TRBD2	-	TGCAGTGCTAGAACCCCCCCGGGCTCCCTCGGGGCTAGCGGGCTCACAGATACGCAGTATTTT	CSARTPPGSLGASGLTDTQYF
TRBV2	TRBJ2-2	TRBD1	-	TGTGCCAGCAGACAGCCGGACAGGAGGAACACCGGGGAGCTGTTTTTT	CASRQPDRRNTGELFF